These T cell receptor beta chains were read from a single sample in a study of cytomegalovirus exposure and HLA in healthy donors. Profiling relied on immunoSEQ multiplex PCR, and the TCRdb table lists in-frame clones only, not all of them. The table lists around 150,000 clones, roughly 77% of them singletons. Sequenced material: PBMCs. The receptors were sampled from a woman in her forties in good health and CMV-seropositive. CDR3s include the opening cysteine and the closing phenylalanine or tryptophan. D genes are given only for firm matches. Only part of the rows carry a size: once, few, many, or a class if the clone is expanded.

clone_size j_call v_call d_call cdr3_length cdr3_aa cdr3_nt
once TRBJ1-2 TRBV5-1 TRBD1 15 CASSLEGQADYGYTF TGCGCCAGCAGCTTGGAGGGACAGGCAGACTATGGCTACACCTTC
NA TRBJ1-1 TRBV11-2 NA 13 CASSLGPGTEAFF TGTGCCAGCAGCTTAGGGCCCGGGACTGAAGCTTTCTTT
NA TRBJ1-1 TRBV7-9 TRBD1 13 CASSFTGGSTAFF TGTGCCAGCAGTTTTACAGGGGGGAGTACGGCTTTCTTT
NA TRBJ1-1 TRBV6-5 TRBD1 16 CASSYSSGTGVQEAFF TGTGCCAGCAGTTACTCCTCCGGGACAGGGGTTCAGGAAGCTTTCTTT
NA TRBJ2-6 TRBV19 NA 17 CASSTLTSYSGANVLTF TGTGCCAGTAGTACCCTCACTAGTTACTCTGGGGCCAACGTCCTGACTTTC
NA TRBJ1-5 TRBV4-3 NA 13 CASSQDIDQPQHF TGCGCCAGCAGCCAAGATATCGATCAGCCCCAGCATTTT
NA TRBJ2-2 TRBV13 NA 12 CASSFSTGELFF TGTGCCAGCAGCTTTAGCACCGGGGAGCTGTTTTTT
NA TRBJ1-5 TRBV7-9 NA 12 CASSLTSGPQHF TGTGCCAGCAGCTTAACTAGCGGGCCCCAGCATTTT
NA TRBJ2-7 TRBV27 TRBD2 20 CASSLPGLARRLRETYEQYF TGTGCCAGCAGTTTACCCGGACTAGCGAGAAGGCTAAGAGAAACCTACGAGCAGTACTTC
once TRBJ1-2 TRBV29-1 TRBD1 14 CSAPDREGGYGYTF TGCAGCGCCCCGGACAGGGAAGGGGGCTATGGCTACACCTTC
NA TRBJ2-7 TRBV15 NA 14 CATSRDRASYEQYF TGTGCCACCAGCAGAGACAGGGCCTCCTACGAGCAGTACTTC
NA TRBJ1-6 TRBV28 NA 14 CASSLSVYNSPLHF TGTGCCAGCAGTTTATCAGTCTATAATTCACCCCTCCACTTT
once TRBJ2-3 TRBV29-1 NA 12 CSAGWADGTQYF TGCAGCGCTGGCTGGGCAGACGGTACGCAGTATTTT
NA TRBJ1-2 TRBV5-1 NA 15 CASSLVAGEGYGYTF TGCGCCAGCAGCTTGGTTGCAGGGGAAGGCTATGGCTACACCTTC
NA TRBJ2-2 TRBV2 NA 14 CASSARRGTGELFF TGTGCCAGCAGCGCCCGGAGGGGCACCGGGGAGCTGTTTTTT
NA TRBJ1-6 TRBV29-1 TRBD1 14 CSVVTGDYNSPLHF TGCAGCGTCGTGACAGGGGACTATAATTCACCCCTCCACTTT
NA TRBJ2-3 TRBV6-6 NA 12 CASSPEGDTQYF TGTGCCAGCAGTCCAGAGGGAGATACGCAGTATTTT
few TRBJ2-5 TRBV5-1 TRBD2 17 CASSLVLAGRDGKTQYF TGCGCCAGCAGCTTGGTACTAGCGGGGAGGGACGGAAAGACCCAGTACTTC
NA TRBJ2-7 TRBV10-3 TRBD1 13 CAIRWDRTYEQYF TGTGCCATCAGGTGGGACAGAACCTACGAGCAGTACTTC
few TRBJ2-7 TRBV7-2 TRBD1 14 CASSQSPQGARVYF TGTGCCAGCAGCCAAAGTCCCCAGGGGGCGCGGGTGTACTTC
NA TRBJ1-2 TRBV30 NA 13 CAWNGEFNYGYTF TGTGCCTGGAACGGGGAATTTAACTATGGCTACACCTTC
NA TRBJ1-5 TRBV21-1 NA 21 CASSKRRQGIIQWDSNQPQHF TGTGCCAGCAGCAAACGACGACAGGGGATAATTCAGTGGGATAGCAATCAGCCCCAGCATTTT
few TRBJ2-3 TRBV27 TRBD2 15 CASSSPLAGPDTQYF TGTGCCAGCAGTTCCCCTCTAGCGGGACCAGATACGCAGTATTTT
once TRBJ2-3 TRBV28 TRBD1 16 CASSLWGQGPTDTQYF TGTGCCAGCAGTTTATGGGGACAGGGGCCCACAGATACGCAGTATTTT
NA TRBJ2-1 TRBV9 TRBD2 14 CASSETSAYNEQFF TGTGCCAGCAGCGAGACTAGCGCGTACAATGAGCAGTTCTTC
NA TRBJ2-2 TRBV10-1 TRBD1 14 CASSTGEDTGELFF TGCGCCAGTTCGACAGGGGAAGACACCGGGGAGCTGTTTTTT
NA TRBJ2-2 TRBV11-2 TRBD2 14 CASSPREGFGELFF TGTGCCAGCAGCCCCCGGGAGGGATTCGGGGAGCTGTTTTTT
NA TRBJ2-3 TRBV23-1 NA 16 CASSQPPAGPTDTQYF TGCGCCAGCAGTCAACCCCCGGCAGGGCCTACAGATACGCAGTATTTT
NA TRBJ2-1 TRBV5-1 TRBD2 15 CASSLAAGGLNEQFF TGCGCCAGCAGCTTGGCAGCGGGAGGGCTTAATGAGCAGTTCTTC
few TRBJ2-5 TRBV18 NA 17 CASSLTRQSRGQETQYF TGTGCCAGCTCACTTACGCGGCAGAGCCGGGGTCAAGAGACCCAGTACTTC
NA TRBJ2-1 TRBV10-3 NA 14 CAIRPDAGGDEQFF TGTGCCATCAGGCCCGATGCGGGTGGCGATGAGCAGTTCTTC
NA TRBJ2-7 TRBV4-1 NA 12 CASSQAQGEQYF TGCGCCAGCAGCCAAGCACAGGGCGAGCAGTACTTC
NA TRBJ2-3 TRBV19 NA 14 CASSPALSPDTQYF TGTGCCAGTAGTCCAGCGTTATCTCCAGATACGCAGTATTTT
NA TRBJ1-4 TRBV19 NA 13 CASMGQFNEKLFF TGTGCCAGTATGGGGCAGTTTAATGAAAAACTGTTTTTT
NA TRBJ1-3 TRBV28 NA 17 CASSFWKTGALDNTIYF TGTGCCAGCAGTTTTTGGAAGACGGGAGCTCTGGACAACACCATATATTTT
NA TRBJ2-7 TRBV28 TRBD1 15 CASSSPGTGGNEQYF TGTGCCAGCAGTTCCCCCGGGACAGGGGGGAACGAGCAGTACTTC
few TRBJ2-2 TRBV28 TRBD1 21 CASSPQIPGQGALSNTGELFF TGTGCCAGCAGTCCCCAAATACCGGGACAGGGGGCCCTTTCGAACACCGGGGAGCTGTTTTTT
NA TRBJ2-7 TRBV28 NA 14 CASSLPGKEYEQYF TGTGCCAGCAGTTTACCAGGGAAAGAGTACGAGCAGTACTTC
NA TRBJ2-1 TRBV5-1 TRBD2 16 CASSPTSGRSHNEQFF TGCGCCAGCAGCCCAACTAGCGGCCGCTCCCACAATGAGCAGTTCTTC
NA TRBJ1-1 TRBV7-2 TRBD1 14 CASSLSAGGTEAFF TGTGCCAGCAGCTTATCCGCAGGGGGCACTGAAGCTTTCTTT
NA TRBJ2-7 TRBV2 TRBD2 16 CASSRGLAGGRGEQYF TGTGCCAGCAGTCGCGGACTAGCGGGAGGGAGGGGGGAGCAGTACTTC
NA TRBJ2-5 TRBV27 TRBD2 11 CAGGGQETQYF TGTGCCGGGGGGGGCCAAGAGACCCAGTACTTC
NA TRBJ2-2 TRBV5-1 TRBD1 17 CARSHLPGQGAFGELFF TGCGCCAGAAGCCACCTCCCGGGACAGGGGGCGTTCGGGGAGCTGTTTTTT
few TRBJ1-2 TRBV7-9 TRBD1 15 CASSPRTGGNYGYTF TGTGCCAGCAGCCCCCGGACAGGCGGGAACTATGGCTACACCTTC
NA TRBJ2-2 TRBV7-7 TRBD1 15 CASSSGTGNTGELFF TGTGCTAGCAGCTCCGGGACAGGAAACACCGGGGAGCTGTTTTTT
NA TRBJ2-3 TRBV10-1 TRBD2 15 CASSGAGRRGDTQYF TGCGCCAGCAGCGGAGCGGGAAGGAGGGGAGATACGCAGTATTTT
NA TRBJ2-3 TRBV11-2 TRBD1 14 CASSLDRAPDTQYF TGTGCCAGCAGCTTGGACAGGGCCCCGGATACGCAGTATTTT
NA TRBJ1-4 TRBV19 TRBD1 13 CASSGTGDEKLFF TGTGCCAGTTCCGGGACAGGGGATGAAAAACTGTTTTTT
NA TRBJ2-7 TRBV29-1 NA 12 CSVDGSSYEQYF TGCAGCGTTGATGGGAGCTCCTACGAGCAGTACTTC
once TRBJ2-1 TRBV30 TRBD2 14 CAWTESGRVNEQFF TGTGCCTGGACGGAAAGCGGGAGGGTCAATGAGCAGTTCTTC
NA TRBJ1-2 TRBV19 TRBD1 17 CASSIVAGGSSGYGYTF TGTGCCAGTAGTATAGTAGCAGGGGGCTCTTCCGGCTATGGCTACACCTTC
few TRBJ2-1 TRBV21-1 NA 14 CASHSGGRANEQFF TGTGCCAGCCACTCGGGGGGGAGGGCCAATGAGCAGTTCTTC
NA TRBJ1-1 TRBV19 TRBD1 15 CASSMTGGRGTEAFF TGTGCCAGTAGTATGACAGGGGGTCGGGGCACTGAAGCTTTCTTT
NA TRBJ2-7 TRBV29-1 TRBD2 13 CSVGAGGSHEQYF TGCAGCGTTGGGGCGGGAGGATCCCACGAGCAGTACTTC
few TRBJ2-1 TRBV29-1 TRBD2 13 CSVFTGTRYEQFF TGCAGCGTTTTTACAGGGACTAGATATGAGCAGTTCTTC
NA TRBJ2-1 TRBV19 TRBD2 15 CASSGSGTTPGQVVF TGTGCCAGTAGCGGAAGCGGGACTACCCCGGGCCAAGTAGTCTTC
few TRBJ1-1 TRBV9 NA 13 CASSASGVREAFF TGTGCCAGCAGCGCCTCAGGCGTCAGAGAAGCTTTCTTT
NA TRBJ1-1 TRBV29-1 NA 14 CSVGPGHPNTEAFF TGCAGCGTTGGACCGGGACACCCGAACACTGAAGCTTTCTTT